The 27 T cell receptor beta chains given below trace back to one sample, sequenced in a study of response to subunit inactivated influenza vaccine. Each CDR3 protein gets one entry after TCRdb re-called the RT-PCR reads with MiXCR. The sample lists about 700,000 distinct CDR3 sequences, 11% to 15% occurring once. Specimen: PBMCs from blood, collected roughly 2 weeks before vaccination. These receptors were taken from a man aged 50 or older who received an inactivated influenza vaccine.

The chain is built from TRBV12-3 or TRBV12-4 and TRBJ1-2, with TRBD1 identical over 11 bases. Trimming cost V 5 bases and J 5 bases; bases outside gene matches: 7. The CDR3 covers 15 residues. This CDR3 is CASSTWTGGYYGYTF. Here the CDR3 DNA reads TGTGCCAGCAGTACCTGGACAGGGGGCTATTATGGCTACACCTTC.

The chain couples TRBV12-3 or TRBV12-4 to TRBJ2-3, with a possible D match to TRBD2 (6 bases). The V gene lost 8 bases and the J gene lost 4 bases, with 16 bases spanning the gap. CDR3 length equals 14 residues. DNA for the CDR3: TGTGCCAGCGGAAATTGGGGGGTCCCAGATACGCAGTATTTT. Translation: CASGNWGVPDTQYF.

The CDR3 reads CASSFFDGVNNEQFF. In nucleotides, the CDR3 is TGTGCCAGCAGCTTTTTTGATGGGGTCAACAATGAGCAGTTCTTC. The genes are TRBV11-2 and TRBJ2-1; D unclear. The CDR3 length is 15 residues. Trimming shortened V by 3 bases and J by 5 bases, and 14 bases separated the two germline ends. The V gene's germline CDR1 is SGHAT and CDR2 FQNNGV.

V gene TRBV12-3 or TRBV12-4 combines with J gene TRBJ2-7; D is ambiguous. This CDR3 spans 14 amino acids. The V gene lost 2 bases and the J gene lost 0 bases, with 8 bases spanning the gap. As DNA, the CDR3 is TGTGCCAGCAGTTTAAGTCACCTCTCCTACGAGCAGTACTTC. It specifies CASSLSHLSYEQYF.

The chain combines TRBV6-1 with TRBJ1-2; TRBD1 is a possible D gene (5 bases). With 1 base removed from V and 4 bases from J, the gap between germline ends came to 19 bases. Looked up from germline, CDR1 is MNHNS and CDR2 is SASEGT. CDR3 length: 17 amino acids. The CDR3: CASSEGGSRLSFYGYTF. CDR3 DNA sequence: TGTGCCAGCAGTGAAGGGGGGTCGCGGCTATCTTTCTATGGCTACACCTTC.

The chain uses TRBV7-6 and TRBJ2-3, with a tentative D call TRBD1 (6 bases). The germline V and J ends were trimmed by 6 bases and 1 base, with 14 bases remaining between them. Germline loops: CDR1 SGHVS, CDR2 FNYEAQ. The CDR3 is made up of 15 amino acids. The CDR3: CASSGLDRGTDTQYF. The CDR3 DNA sequence: TGTGCCAGCAGTGGGTTGGACAGAGGCACAGATACGCAGTATTTT.

In its sample, this clonotype was seen a few times. The rearrangement links TRBV11-1 to TRBJ2-3; 8 bases map to TRBD1. The V gene's germline CDR1 is SGHAT and CDR2 FQDESV (reference sequence). The CDR3 contains 15 residues. Unmatched junction bases numbered 7, after V lost 4 bases and J lost 4 bases. CDR3 amino acids: CASSSRSGGPDTQYF. The CDR3 bases are TGTGCCAGCAGCTCCCGTTCAGGGGGCCCAGATACGCAGTATTTT. The full variable domain, rest sourced from reference TRBV11-1 and TRBJ2-3, is EAEVAQSPRYKITEKSQAVAFWCDPISGHATLYWYRQILGQGPELLVQFQDESVVDDSQLPKDRFSAERLKGVDSTLKIQPAELGDSAMYLCASSSRSGGPDTQYFGPGTRLTVL.

This clonotype was recorded a few times. This chain uses TRBV14 with TRBJ2-6, with D hard to call. V was pared by 2 bases and J by 0 bases, with 8 bases between. The CDR3 is 16 amino acids. Looked up from germline, CDR1 is SGHDN and CDR2 is FVKESK. The CDR3 DNA follows: TGTGCCAGCAGCCAAAAATTTTACTCTGGGGCCAACGTCCTGACTTTC. Amino acids: CASSQKFYSGANVLTF.

The chain has TRBV20-1 and TRBJ2-7; the match to TRBD2 covers 10 bases. The trim removed 0 bases at V and 5 bases at J, leaving 7 bases unmatched. The V gene's germline CDR1 is DFQATT and CDR2 SNEGSKA (reference sequence). The CDR3 runs to 15 residues. The chain's CDR3 is CSARDMTSGHNEQYF. The CDR3, as DNA: TGCAGTGCTAGAGATATGACTAGCGGGCACAACGAGCAGTACTTC.

The J gene is TRBJ2-3, the V gene TRBV28; TRBD1 aligns across 11 bases. Germline CDR1 MDHEN, CDR2 SYDVKM. V trimming: 4 bases; J trimming: 0 bases; junction bases outside the gene matches: 3. The CDR3 sequence is 16 residues long. The CDR3 region is CASSSDRGLSTDTQYF. DNA for the CDR3: TGTGCCAGCAGTTCGGACAGGGGGCTGAGCACAGATACGCAGTATTTT.

There are a few counts of this clonotype. The rearrangement joins TRBV7-2 to TRBJ2-5; 8 bases agree with TRBD2. Germline V gene sequence: CDR1 SGHTA, CDR2 FQGNSA. The CDR3 is 16 residues long. V shed 5 bases, J shed 5 bases, and the junction held 13 bases outside the gene matches. This CDR3 is CASSTGGPAGVETQYF. CDR3 nucleotide sequence: TGTGCCAGCAGCACGGGGGGACCAGCGGGGGTGGAGACCCAGTACTTC.

This clonotype was recorded many times. V usage is TRBV7-2 and J usage is TRBJ2-5; D remains ambiguous. The V end lost 5 bases, the J end lost 5 bases, and 9 bases lay between the germline ends. The germline CDR1 and CDR2 sequences are SGHTA and FQGNSA. This CDR3 region has 12 residues. DNA of the CDR3: TGTGCCAGCAGCCCAACTCGCGAGACCCAGTACTTC. Translated: CASSPTRETQYF. The whole variable domain, filled in from reference TRBV7-2 and TRBJ2-5, reads GAGVSQSPSNKVTEKGKDVELRCDPISGHTALYWYRQSLGQGLEFLIYFQGNSAPDKSGLPSDRFSAERTGGSVSTLTIQRTQQEDSAVYLCASSPTRETQYFGPGTRLLVL.

This clonotype was seen many times. The chain recombines TRBV20-1 with TRBJ2-7; 9 bases agree with TRBD2. Germline values: CDR1 DFQATT, CDR2 SNEGSKA (reference sequence). The trim removed 5 bases at V and 5 bases at J, leaving 4 bases unmatched. This CDR3 comprises 12 residues. Written as DNA, the CDR3 is TGCAGTGCTCTGGGACTAGCAGACGAGCAGTACTTC. Its translation: CSALGLADEQYF.

V is TRBV14 and J is TRBJ1-1; no clear D gene. Germline CDR1 and CDR2: SGHDN and FVKESK. The V gene lost 5 bases and the J gene lost 7 bases, with 17 bases spanning the gap. The CDR3 is made up of 14 amino acids. CDR3 coding DNA: TGTGCCAGCAGCATGAGGCGGACGGTAGGTGAAGCTTTCTTT. It codes for CASSMRRTVGEAFF.

V usage is TRBV11-2 and J usage is TRBJ2-7; D remains ambiguous. Per germline, CDR1 SGHAT and CDR2 FQNNGV. The ends were cut back, 4 bases at V and 6 bases at J, with 19 bases in the middle. This CDR3 has 15 amino acids. The CDR3 loop reads CASSSRLFSGREQYF. The CDR3 region has the DNA TGTGCCAGCAGCTCTCGACTGTTTTCAGGCCGCGAGCAGTACTTC. The full variable domain, its missing parts supplied by reference TRBV11-2 and TRBJ2-7, is EAGVAQSPRYKIIEKRQSVAFWCNPISGHATLYWYQQILGQGPKLLIQFQNNGVVDDSQLPKDRFSAERLKGVDSTLKIQPAKLEDSAVYLCASSSRLFSGREQYFGPGTRLTVT.

The chain employs TRBV20-1 and TRBJ2-5, with 8 bases that match TRBD2. This CDR3 region has 15 residues. CDR1 is DFQATT and CDR2 is SNEGSKA in the germline V gene (reference sequence). V shed 0 bases, J shed 2 bases, and the junction held 5 bases outside the gene matches. The CDR3 DNA sequence: TGCAGTGCTAGAGATGGCACTAGCGGACAAGAGACCCAGTACTTC. Translated: CSARDGTSGQETQYF.

This clonotype turned up a few times. The rearrangement joins TRBV27 to TRBJ2-7; 8 bases are shared with TRBD1. The germline V gene encodes CDR1 MNHEY and CDR2 SMNVEV (reference sequence). CDR3 length: 15 residues. V lost 5 bases, J lost 6 bases, and 12 bases stayed unmatched. This chain's CDR3 is CASSPTPGGRSEQYF. DNA of the CDR3: TGTGCCAGCAGTCCTACACCAGGGGGCAGGTCCGAGCAGTACTTC.

V is TRBV7-9 and J is TRBJ2-1; D remains unclear. Germline V gene data show CDR1 as SEHNR and CDR2 as FQNEAQ (reference sequence). Trimming took off 6 bases at V and 1 base at J, with 10 bases between the two ends. The CDR3 covers 14 residues. CDR3 DNA sequence: TGTGCCAGCAGTGACCGAGCTTCCTACAATGAGCAGTTCTTC. Translated, it gives CASSDRASYNEQFF.

This clonotype was observed a few times. The rearrangement joins TRBV5-1 to TRBJ1-4, with D possibly TRBD1 on 6 matching bases. Germline CDR1 and CDR2: SGHRS and YFSETQ. The germline V and J ends were trimmed by 4 bases and 4 bases, with 11 bases remaining between them. The CDR3 consists of 14 residues. The CDR3 DNA sequence: TGCGCCAGCAGCCTAGGACAGAGTAATGAAAAACTGTTTTTT. This sequence encodes CASSLGQSNEKLFF.

In this sample, this clonotype turned up many times. The chain links TRBV25-1 to TRBJ2-7, with TRBD1 matching 8 bases. This CDR3 has 13 amino acids. The V gene's germline CDR1 is MGHDK and CDR2 SYGVNS. V trimming: 5 bases; J trimming: 3 bases; junction bases outside the gene matches: 3. CDR3 in amino acids: CASSRTGLYEQYF. CDR3 nucleotide sequence: TGTGCCAGCAGTCGGACAGGGCTCTACGAGCAGTACTTC.

This clonotype has just a few counts. The V and J genes are TRBV6-1 and TRBJ1-1, with TRBD1 identical over 7 bases. This CDR3 has 15 residues. J gave up 1 base and V 2 bases, and 4 bases lay outside the gene matches. Germline loops: CDR1 MNHNS, CDR2 SASEGT. The chain's CDR3 is CASSELGQTNTEAFF. CDR3 nucleotide sequence: TGTGCCAGCAGTGAATTGGGACAGACGAACACTGAAGCTTTCTTT.

This chain uses TRBV6-1 with TRBJ1-6; 8 nucleotides align to TRBD1. Trimming took 7 bases from V and 9 from J; bases not matched to a gene: 14. CDR3 length: 16 amino acids. Germline CDR1 reads MNHNS; CDR2 reads SASEGT. The CDR3 protein is CASTRNDRGRGSPLHF. CDR3 nucleotide sequence: TGTGCCAGCACCCGGAATGACAGGGGTCGAGGTTCACCCCTCCACTTT.

Here the CDR3 DNA reads TGCGCCAGCAGCCCCCGGTGGCAAGCTAATGAAAAACTGTTTTTT. Translated, it gives CASSPRWQANEKLFF. The rearrangement joins TRBV4-3 to TRBJ1-4; D ambiguous. Between the trimmed V and J ends, which lost 4 bases and 3 bases, there was a span of 12 bases. Germline lookup yields CDR1 LGHNA and CDR2 YSLEER. This CDR3 is built from 15 residues.

The chain couples TRBV7-2 to TRBJ2-7; D unclear. From germline, CDR1 is SGHTA and CDR2 FQGNSA. The CDR3 consists of 13 residues. V was trimmed by 2 bases and J by 2 bases, leaving 7 bases between them. The CDR3 coding sequence is TGTGCCAGCAGCTTAAACTTACCCTACGAGCAGTACTTC. This encodes CASSLNLPYEQYF.

The chain couples TRBV12-3 or TRBV12-4 to TRBJ1-2; TRBD1 agrees at 7 bases. The CDR3 has 18 residues. The trim removed 1 base at V and 2 bases at J, leaving 13 bases unmatched. CDR3: CASSLVRGRGVSNYGYTF. CDR3 DNA: TGTGCCAGCAGTTTAGTAAGGGGGCGAGGGGTTAGCAACTATGGCTACACCTTC.

The sample holds a few counts of this clonotype. The chain has TRBV6-1 and TRBJ2-4; 8 bases agree with TRBD1. This CDR3 comprises 17 residues. Germline V gene sequence: CDR1 MNHNS, CDR2 SASEGT. Losses at the gene ends were 6 bases for V and 5 bases for J; bases not matched to a gene: 15. In nucleotides, the CDR3 is TGTGCCAGCAGCTCTCCCGGGGCAGGGGGCGGCCAAAACATTCAGTACTTC. Residues: CASSSPGAGGGQNIQYF.

This clonotype was detected a few times. The chain couples TRBV29-1 to TRBJ1-1; D call uncertain. Deletions cut 4 bases from V and 7 bases from J, with 7 bases between. Per the germline V gene, CDR1 is SQVTM and CDR2 is ANQGSEA. The CDR3 covers 10 residues. Here the CDR3 reads CSVGTNEAFF. The CDR3 DNA is TGCAGCGTTGGGACTAATGAAGCTTTCTTT.